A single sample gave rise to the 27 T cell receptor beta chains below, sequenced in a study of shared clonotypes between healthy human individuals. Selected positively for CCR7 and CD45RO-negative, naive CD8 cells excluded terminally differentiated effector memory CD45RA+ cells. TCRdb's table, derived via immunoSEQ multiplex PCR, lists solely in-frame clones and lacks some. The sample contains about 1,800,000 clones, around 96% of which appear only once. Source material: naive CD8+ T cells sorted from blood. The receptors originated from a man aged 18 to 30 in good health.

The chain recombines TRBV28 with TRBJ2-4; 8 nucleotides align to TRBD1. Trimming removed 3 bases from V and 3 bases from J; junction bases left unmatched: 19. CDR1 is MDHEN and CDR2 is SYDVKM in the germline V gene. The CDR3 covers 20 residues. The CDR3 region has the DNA TGTGCCAGCAGTTTCCGAGGAGGGGCAGCAGGGGGCTATGACAAAAACATTCAGTACTTC. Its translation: CASSFRGGAAGGYDKNIQYF. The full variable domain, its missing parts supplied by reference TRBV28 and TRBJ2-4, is DVKVTQSSRYLVKRTGEKVFLECVQDMDHENMFWYRQDPGLGLRLIYFSYDVKMKEKGDIPEGYSVSREKKERFSLILESASTNQTSMYLCASSFRGGAAGGYDKNIQYFGAGTRLSVL.

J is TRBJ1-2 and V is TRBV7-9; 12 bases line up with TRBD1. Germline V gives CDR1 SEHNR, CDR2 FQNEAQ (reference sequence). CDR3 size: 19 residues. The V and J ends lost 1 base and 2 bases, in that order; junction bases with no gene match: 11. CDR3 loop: CASSLGAGTGGDRNYGYTF. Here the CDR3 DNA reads TGTGCCAGCAGCTTAGGTGCCGGGACAGGGGGCGATCGGAACTATGGCTACACCTTC.

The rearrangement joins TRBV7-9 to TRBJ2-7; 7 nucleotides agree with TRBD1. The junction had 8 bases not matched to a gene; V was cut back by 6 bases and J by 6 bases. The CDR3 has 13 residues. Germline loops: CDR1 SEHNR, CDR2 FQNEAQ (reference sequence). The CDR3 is CASSFLTGPEQYF. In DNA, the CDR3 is TGTGCCAGCAGTTTTTTGACAGGGCCCGAGCAGTACTTC.

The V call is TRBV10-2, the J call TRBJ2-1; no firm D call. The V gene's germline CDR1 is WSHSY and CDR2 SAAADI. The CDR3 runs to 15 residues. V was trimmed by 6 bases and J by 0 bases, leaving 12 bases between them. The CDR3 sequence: CASRPLSSSYNEQFF. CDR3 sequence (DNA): TGCGCCAGCAGGCCGCTTTCCTCCTCCTACAATGAGCAGTTCTTC.

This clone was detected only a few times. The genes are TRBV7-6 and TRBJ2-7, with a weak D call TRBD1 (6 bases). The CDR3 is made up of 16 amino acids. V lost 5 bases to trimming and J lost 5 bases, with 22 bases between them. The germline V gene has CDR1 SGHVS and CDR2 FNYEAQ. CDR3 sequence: CASSLGSRDTGDEQYF. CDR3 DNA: TGTGCCAGCAGCCTAGGTTCCCGGGACACCGGCGACGAGCAGTACTTC.

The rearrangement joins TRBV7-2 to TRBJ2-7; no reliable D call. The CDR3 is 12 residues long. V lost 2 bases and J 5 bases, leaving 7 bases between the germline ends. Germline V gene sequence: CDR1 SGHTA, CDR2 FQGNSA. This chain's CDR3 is CASSLTLDEQYF. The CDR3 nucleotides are TGTGCCAGCAGCTTAACCTTGGACGAGCAGTACTTC.

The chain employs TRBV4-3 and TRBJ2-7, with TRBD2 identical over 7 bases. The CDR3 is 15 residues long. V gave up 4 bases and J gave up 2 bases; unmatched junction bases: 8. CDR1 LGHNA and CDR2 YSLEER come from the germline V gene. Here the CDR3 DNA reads TGCGCCAGCAGCCCCGAGCGGGACCTTACCTACGAGCAGTACTTC. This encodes CASSPERDLTYEQYF.

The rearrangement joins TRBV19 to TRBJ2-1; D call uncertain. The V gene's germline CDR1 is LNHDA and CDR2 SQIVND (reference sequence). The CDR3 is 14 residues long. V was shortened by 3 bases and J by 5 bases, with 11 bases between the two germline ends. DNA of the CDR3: TGTGCCAGTAGTATTGCCCTTGTAAACAATGAGCAGTTCTTC. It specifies CASSIALVNNEQFF.

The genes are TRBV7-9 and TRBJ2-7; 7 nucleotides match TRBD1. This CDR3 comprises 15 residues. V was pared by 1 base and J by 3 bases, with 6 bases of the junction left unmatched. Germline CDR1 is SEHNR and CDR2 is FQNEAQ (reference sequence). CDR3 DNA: TGTGCCAGCAGCTTAGATTTGGCAGGGGGCTACGAGCAGTACTTC. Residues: CASSLDLAGGYEQYF.

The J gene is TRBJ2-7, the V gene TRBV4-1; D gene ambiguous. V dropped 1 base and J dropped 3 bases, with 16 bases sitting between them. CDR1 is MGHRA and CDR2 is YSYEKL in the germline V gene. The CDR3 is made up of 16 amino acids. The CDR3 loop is CASSQVSGETVYEQYF. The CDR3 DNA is TGCGCCAGCAGCCAAGTATCCGGAGAAACAGTCTACGAGCAGTACTTC.

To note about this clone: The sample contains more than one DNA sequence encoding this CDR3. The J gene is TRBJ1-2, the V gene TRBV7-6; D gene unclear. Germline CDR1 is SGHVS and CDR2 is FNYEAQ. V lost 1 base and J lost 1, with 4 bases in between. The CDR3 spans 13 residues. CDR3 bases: TGTGCCAGCAGCTTAGGGGTTAACTATGGCTACACCTTC. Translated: CASSLGVNYGYTF.

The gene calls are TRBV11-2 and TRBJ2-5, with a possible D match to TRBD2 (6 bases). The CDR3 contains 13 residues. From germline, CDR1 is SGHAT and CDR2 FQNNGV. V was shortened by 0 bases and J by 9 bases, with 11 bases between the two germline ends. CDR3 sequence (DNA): TGTGCCAGCAGCTTAGAGGTCGGGGAGGCCCAGTACTTC. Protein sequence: CASSLEVGEAQYF.

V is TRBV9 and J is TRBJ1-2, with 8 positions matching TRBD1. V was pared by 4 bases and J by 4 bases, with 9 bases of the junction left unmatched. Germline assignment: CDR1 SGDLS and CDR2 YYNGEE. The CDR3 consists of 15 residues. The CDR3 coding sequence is TGTGCCAGCAGCCCGGGGACAGGCACATTCTATGGCTACACCTTC. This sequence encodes CASSPGTGTFYGYTF.

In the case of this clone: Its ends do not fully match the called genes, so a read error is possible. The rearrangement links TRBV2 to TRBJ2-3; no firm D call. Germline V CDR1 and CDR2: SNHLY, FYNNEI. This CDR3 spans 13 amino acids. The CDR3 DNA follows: TGTGCCAGCAGGGAAGGGCTCACAGATACGCAGTATTTT. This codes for CASREGLTDTQYF. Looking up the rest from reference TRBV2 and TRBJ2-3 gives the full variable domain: EPEVTQTPSHQVTQMGQEVILRCVPISNHLYFYWYRQILGQKVEFLVSFYNNEISEKSEIFDDQFSVERPDGSNFTLKIRSTKLEDSAMYFCASREGLTDTQYFGPGTRLTVL.

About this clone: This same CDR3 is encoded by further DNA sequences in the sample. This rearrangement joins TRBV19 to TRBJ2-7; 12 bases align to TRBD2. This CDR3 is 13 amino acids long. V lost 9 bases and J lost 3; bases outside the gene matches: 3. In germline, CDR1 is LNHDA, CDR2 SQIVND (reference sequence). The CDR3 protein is CASRLAGDYEQYF. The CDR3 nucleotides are TGTGCCAGCAGACTAGCGGGAGACTACGAGCAGTACTTC.

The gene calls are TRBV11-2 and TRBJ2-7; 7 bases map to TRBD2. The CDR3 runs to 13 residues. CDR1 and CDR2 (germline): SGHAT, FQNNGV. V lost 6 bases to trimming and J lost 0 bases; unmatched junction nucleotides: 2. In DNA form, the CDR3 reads TGTGCCAGCAGTCGGGGGGTCTCCTACGAGCAGTACTTC. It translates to CASSRGVSYEQYF.

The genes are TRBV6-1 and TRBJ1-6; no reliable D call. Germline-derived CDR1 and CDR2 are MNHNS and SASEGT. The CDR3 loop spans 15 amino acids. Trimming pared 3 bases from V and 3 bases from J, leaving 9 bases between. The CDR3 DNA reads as TGTGCCAGCAGTGACTGGACGTTCTATAATTCACCCCTCCACTTT. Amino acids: CASSDWTFYNSPLHF.

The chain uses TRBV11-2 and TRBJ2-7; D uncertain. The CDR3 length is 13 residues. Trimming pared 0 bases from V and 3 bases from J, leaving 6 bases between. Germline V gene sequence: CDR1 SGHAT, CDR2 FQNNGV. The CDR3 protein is CASSLETDYEQYF. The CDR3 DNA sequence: TGTGCCAGCAGCTTAGAGACCGACTACGAGCAGTACTTC.

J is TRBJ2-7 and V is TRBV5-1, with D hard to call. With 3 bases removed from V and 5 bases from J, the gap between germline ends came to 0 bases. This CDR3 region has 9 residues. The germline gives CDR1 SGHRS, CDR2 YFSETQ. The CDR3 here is CASSYEQYF. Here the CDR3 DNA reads TGCGCCAGCAGCTACGAGCAGTACTTC.

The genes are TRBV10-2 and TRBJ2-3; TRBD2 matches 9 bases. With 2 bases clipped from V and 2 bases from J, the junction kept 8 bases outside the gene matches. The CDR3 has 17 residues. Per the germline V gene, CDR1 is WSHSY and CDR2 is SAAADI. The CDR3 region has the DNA TGCGCCAGCAGTGAGACGGGGCGGGGGGGATCCACAGATACGCAGTATTTT. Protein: CASSETGRGGSTDTQYF.

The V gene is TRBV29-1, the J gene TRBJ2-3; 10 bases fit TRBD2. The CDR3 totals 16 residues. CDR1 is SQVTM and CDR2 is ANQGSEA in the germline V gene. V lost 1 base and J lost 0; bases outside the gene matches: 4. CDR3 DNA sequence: TGCAGCGTTGAAGGCCAGACTAGCGGGAGCACAGATACGCAGTATTTT. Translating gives CSVEGQTSGSTDTQYF.

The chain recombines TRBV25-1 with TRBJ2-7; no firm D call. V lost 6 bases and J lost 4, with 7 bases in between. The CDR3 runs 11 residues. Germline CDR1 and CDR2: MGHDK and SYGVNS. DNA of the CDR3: TGTGCCAGCAGCTACGGATACGAGCAGTACTTC. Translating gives CASSYGYEQYF.

The CDR3 sequence: CASSASTVVYNSPLHF. The CDR3, as DNA: TGTGCCAGCAGTGCCTCGACAGTTGTATATAATTCACCCCTCCACTTT. The chain recombines TRBV2 with TRBJ1-6; D might be TRBD1 (5 bases). Germline V gene data show CDR1 as SNHLY and CDR2 as FYNNEI. Trimming took 4 bases from V and 4 from J, leaving 14 bases between them. CDR3 size: 16 residues.

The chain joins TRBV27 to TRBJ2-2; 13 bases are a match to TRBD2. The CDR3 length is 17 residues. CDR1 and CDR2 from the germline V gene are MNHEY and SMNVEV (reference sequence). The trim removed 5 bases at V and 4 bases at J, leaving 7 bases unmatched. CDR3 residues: CASSPTGTSGTTGELFF. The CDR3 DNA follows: TGTGCCAGCAGTCCTACCGGGACTAGCGGGACCACCGGGGAGCTGTTTTTT.

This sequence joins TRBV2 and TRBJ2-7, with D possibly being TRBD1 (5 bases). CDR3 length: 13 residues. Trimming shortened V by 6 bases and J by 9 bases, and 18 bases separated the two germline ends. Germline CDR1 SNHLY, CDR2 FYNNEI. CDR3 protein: CASSLTGPLGQYF. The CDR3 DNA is TGTGCCAGCAGCCTAACAGGTCCTCTTGGGCAGTACTTC.

CDR3 nucleotide sequence: TGTGCCAGCAGTGTGATCGAGGGCTACTACAATGAGCAGTTCTTC. This encodes CASSVIEGYYNEQFF. The chain is built from TRBV28 and TRBJ2-1; perhaps TRBD2 as D (5 bases). Trimming took off 5 bases at V and 3 bases at J, with 14 bases between the two ends. The CDR3 extends over 15 amino acids. Germline-derived CDR1 and CDR2 are MDHEN and SYDVKM.

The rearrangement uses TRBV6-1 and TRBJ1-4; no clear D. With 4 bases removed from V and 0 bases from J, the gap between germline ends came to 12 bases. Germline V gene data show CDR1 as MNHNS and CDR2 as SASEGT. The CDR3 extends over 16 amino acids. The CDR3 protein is CASSAMTAATNEKLFF. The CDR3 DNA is TGTGCCAGCAGTGCAATGACCGCGGCAACTAATGAAAAACTGTTTTTT.